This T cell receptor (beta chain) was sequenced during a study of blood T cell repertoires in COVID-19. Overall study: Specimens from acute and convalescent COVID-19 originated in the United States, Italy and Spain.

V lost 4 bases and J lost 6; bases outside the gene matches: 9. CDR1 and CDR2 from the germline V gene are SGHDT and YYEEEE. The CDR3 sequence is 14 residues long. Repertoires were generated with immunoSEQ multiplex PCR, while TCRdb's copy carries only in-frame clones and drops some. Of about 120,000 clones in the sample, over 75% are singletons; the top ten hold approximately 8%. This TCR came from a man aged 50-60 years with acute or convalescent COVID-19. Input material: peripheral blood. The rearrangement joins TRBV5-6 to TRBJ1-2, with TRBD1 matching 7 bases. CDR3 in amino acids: CASSRGFTGDGYTF. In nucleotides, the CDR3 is TGTGCCAGCAGCCGAGGCTTTACAGGGGATGGCTACACCTTC. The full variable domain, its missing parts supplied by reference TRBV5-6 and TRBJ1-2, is DAGVTQSPTHLIKTRGQQVTLRCSPKSGHDTVSWYQQALGQGPQFIFQYYEEEERQRGNFPDRFSGHQFPNYSSELNVNALLLGDSALYLCASSRGFTGDGYTFGSGTRLTVV.